One and the same sample provided the 31 T cell receptor beta chains below, sequenced in a study of cytomegalovirus exposure and HLA in healthy donors. The PCR used 60 Vbeta and 13 Jbeta primers. The method was immunoSEQ multiplex PCR; TCRdb's version includes in-frame clones alone and lacks a portion of them. In the table there are about 170,000 clones, 80% to 90% of which are singletons. The sample comprised PBMCs. The receptor source for this set is a male donor in good health and CMV-seronegative.

The chain is built from TRBV6-5 and TRBJ2-2; TRBD1 is a possible D gene (5 bases). The CDR3 extends over 15 amino acids. Germline V CDR1 and CDR2: MNHEY, SVGAGI. The V end lost 2 bases, the J end lost 0 bases, and 7 bases lay between the germline ends. CDR3 amino acids: CASSYARANTGELFF. CDR3 sequence (DNA): TGTGCCAGCAGTTACGCCAGGGCGAACACCGGGGAGCTGTTTTTT.

J is TRBJ1-4 and V is TRBV30; a possible D gene is TRBD1 (6 bases). Per the germline V gene, CDR1 is GTSNPN and CDR2 is SVGIG (reference sequence). The CDR3 extends over 14 amino acids. V was clipped by 1 base and J by 8 bases, with 14 bases between them. The CDR3 is CAWSDEGVREKLFF. As DNA, the CDR3 is TGTGCCTGGAGTGACGAGGGGGTAAGAGAAAAACTGTTTTTT.

V and J are TRBV27 and TRBJ1-5; possible D gene TRBD1, 6 bases. V gave up 3 bases and J gave up 3 bases, with 18 bases separating them. This CDR3 is 17 amino acids long. Germline V gives CDR1 MNHEY, CDR2 SMNVEV (reference sequence). DNA for the CDR3: TGTGCCAGCAGTTTGATCCCCCCAGGGGCGGACAATCAGCCCCAGCATTTT. This codes for CASSLIPPGADNQPQHF.

The genes are TRBV7-2 and TRBJ2-7, with a tentative D call TRBD2 (6 bases). Trimming pared 5 bases from V and 0 bases from J, leaving 8 bases between. Germline V gene lookup returns CDR1 SGHTA and CDR2 FQGNSA. The CDR3 sequence is 13 residues long. In DNA, the CDR3 is TGTGCCAGCAGCCAGGACTACTCCTACGAGCAGTACTTC. Protein sequence: CASSQDYSYEQYF.

V gene TRBV7-2 combines with J gene TRBJ2-5; TRBD2 agrees at 8 bases. There are 16 residues in the CDR3. Per the germline V gene, CDR1 is SGHTA and CDR2 is FQGNSA. The junction had 6 bases not matched to a gene; V was cut back by 1 base and J by 2 bases. CDR3 sequence: CASSLGSLAAQETQYF. The DNA of the CDR3 is TGTGCCAGCAGCTTAGGTTCACTAGCGGCACAAGAGACCCAGTACTTC.

V is TRBV27 and J is TRBJ1-1; D gene unclear. The germline V gene encodes CDR1 MNHEY and CDR2 SMNVEV (reference sequence). V was cut by 0 bases and J by 1 base, with 9 bases left in between. This CDR3 comprises 15 residues. Written as DNA, the CDR3 is TGTGCCAGCAGTTTATCGATGGCGGGGAACACTGAAGCTTTCTTT. Amino acids: CASSLSMAGNTEAFF.

V is TRBV5-1 and J is TRBJ2-5; 9 bases line up with TRBD2. CDR3 length: 16 residues. The germline V gene encodes CDR1 SGHRS and CDR2 YFSETQ. Trimming at V came to 0 bases and at J to 5 bases, leaving 8 bases not matched to a gene. The CDR3 is CASSLVGGGALETQYF. The CDR3 nucleotides read TGCGCCAGCAGCTTGGTAGGCGGGGGGGCCTTGGAGACCCAGTACTTC.

This chain uses TRBV7-9 with TRBJ2-3; D possibly corresponds to TRBD2 (5 bases). V dropped 5 bases and J dropped 2 bases, with 11 bases sitting between them. CDR1 and CDR2 from the germline V gene are SEHNR and FQNEAQ (reference sequence). The CDR3 runs to 14 residues. The DNA for the CDR3 is TGTGCCAGCAGCCCTGGACTGGCCACAGATACGCAGTATTTT. It is translated as CASSPGLATDTQYF.

The rearrangement joins TRBV9 to TRBJ1-1, with 7 bases aligning to TRBD1. Germline V CDR1 and CDR2: SGDLS, YYNGEE. The junction had 9 bases not matched to a gene; V was cut back by 3 bases and J by 1 base. This CDR3 has 16 amino acids. CDR3 residues: CASSGNDRVPNTEAFF. The CDR3 coding sequence is TGTGCCAGCAGCGGGAATGACAGGGTCCCGAACACTGAAGCTTTCTTT.

The chain employs TRBV4-3 and TRBJ1-2; D call uncertain. V was cut by 0 bases and J by 8 bases, with 13 bases left in between. Germline CDR1 and CDR2: LGHNA and YSLEER. The CDR3 extends over 14 amino acids. The CDR3: CASSQDLGRRGYTF. The CDR3 coding sequence is TGCGCCAGCAGCCAAGATCTGGGGAGACGAGGCTACACCTTC.

The chain joins TRBV27 to TRBJ1-2; tentatively, D is TRBD1 (5 bases). The germline V gene has CDR1 MNHEY and CDR2 SMNVEV (reference sequence). The CDR3 runs to 13 residues. V was trimmed by 5 bases and J by 8 bases, leaving 15 bases between them. The CDR3 is CASSPQGLGGYTF. CDR3 bases: TGTGCCAGCAGTCCTCAGGGACTTGGAGGCTACACCTTC.

This clone was seen a single time. The rearrangement uses TRBV6-5 and TRBJ2-7, with TRBD1 matching 7 bases. The CDR3 is made up of 15 amino acids. V lost 2 bases and J lost 4; bases outside the gene matches: 8. CDR1 and CDR2 from the germline V gene are MNHEY and SVGAGI. CDR3 DNA sequence: TGTGCCAGCAGTTACGGGACAGCGTTTATATACGAGCAGTACTTC. Translating gives CASSYGTAFIYEQYF.

This clone has only a few counts. This chain uses TRBV6-6 with TRBJ1-1, with D perhaps matching TRBD1 (5 bases). V was cut by 4 bases and J by 5 bases, with 14 bases left in between. Germline V gives CDR1 MNHNY, CDR2 SVGAGI (reference sequence). This CDR3 has 14 amino acids. The DNA for the CDR3 is TGTGCCAGCAGTTCCAGGGCCAAGGGGACTGAAGCTTTCTTT. This sequence encodes CASSSRAKGTEAFF.

The chain uses TRBV5-4 and TRBJ1-2; the D is unclear. CDR3 size: 15 residues. With 4 bases removed from V and 0 bases from J, the gap between germline ends came to 13 bases. Per germline, CDR1 SGHNT and CDR2 YYREEE (reference sequence). CDR3 sequence reads: CASSLPTGANYGYTF. The CDR3 nucleotides are TGTGCCAGCAGCCTCCCTACCGGAGCTAACTATGGCTACACCTTC.

This clone was detected only a few times. The J gene is TRBJ2-7, the V gene TRBV21-1; the tabulated D call, TRBD2, remains unverified against the DNA. TRBV21-1 is described as a pseudogene. The CDR3 is made up of 18 amino acids. The CDR3 DNA sequence: TGTGCCAGCAGCAAGAAAGGTGCTGGTATCGGGAGGTCTCACGAGCAGTACTTC. This gives the protein CASSKKGAGIGRSHEQYF.

V gene TRBV7-2 combines with J gene TRBJ2-7; D gene ambiguous. Germline V gives CDR1 SGHTA, CDR2 FQGNSA. V was cut by 4 bases and J by 1 base, with 5 bases left in between. The CDR3 runs to 12 residues. The CDR3 DNA follows: TGTGCCAGCAGCTCCTCGTCCTACGAGCAGTACTTC. It encodes CASSSSSYEQYF. The full variable domain, rest sourced from reference TRBV7-2 and TRBJ2-7, is GAGVSQSPSNKVTEKGKDVELRCDPISGHTALYWYRQSLGQGLEFLIYFQGNSAPDKSGLPSDRFSAERTGGSVSTLTIQRTQQEDSAVYLCASSSSSYEQYFGPGTRLTVT.

V is TRBV7-9 and J is TRBJ1-4, with 9 bases fitting TRBD1. There are 19 residues in the CDR3. Germline V gene sequence: CDR1 SEHNR, CDR2 FQNEAQ (reference sequence). With V trimmed by 5 bases and J by 2 bases, 15 bases remained unmatched. DNA of the CDR3: TGTGCCAGCAGCCAGTCCCCGGGACAGGGACGGTTCACTAATGAAAAACTGTTTTTT. Translation gives CASSQSPGQGRFTNEKLFF.

Here the CDR3 reads CASSLAGNYGYTF. CDR3 nucleotide sequence: TGTGCCAGCAGCTTAGCAGGGAACTATGGCTACACCTTC. J is TRBJ1-2 and V is TRBV5-6; possible D gene TRBD1, 5 bases. The CDR3 runs 13 residues. The V gene's germline CDR1 is SGHDT and CDR2 YYEEEE. V was cut by 2 bases and J by 2 bases, with 7 bases left in between.

The chain employs TRBV29-1 and TRBJ2-1; a possible D gene is TRBD2 (6 bases). Germline lookup yields CDR1 SQVTM and CDR2 ANQGSEA. The CDR3 is made up of 13 amino acids. V lost 1 base and J 15 bases, leaving 19 bases between the germline ends. CDR3 DNA: TGCAGCGTTGAAGGGAAACTAGCTGGGCTGCTGTTCTTC. It encodes CSVEGKLAGLLFF.

The chain couples TRBV14 to TRBJ1-1; no clear D gene. Between the trimmed V and J ends, which lost 1 base and 0 bases, there was a span of 9 bases. Per the germline V gene, CDR1 is SGHDN and CDR2 is FVKESK. The CDR3 consists of 15 residues. In DNA form, the CDR3 reads TGTGCCAGCAGCCAAGTCAACAGTATGAACACTGAAGCTTTCTTT. As protein: CASSQVNSMNTEAFF.

The chain uses TRBV7-9 and TRBJ2-7; D is unresolved. With 4 bases removed from V and 2 bases from J, the gap between germline ends came to 12 bases. The CDR3 contains 14 residues. Germline CDR1 is SEHNR and CDR2 is FQNEAQ (reference sequence). The CDR3 DNA reads TGTGCCAGCAGCTCCAAGACACCAACCTACGAGCAGTACTTC. This encodes CASSSKTPTYEQYF.

The chain employs TRBV11-2 and TRBJ2-7; 8 bases fit TRBD2. V trimming: 6 bases; J trimming: 1 base; junction bases outside the gene matches: 8. The CDR3 has 15 amino acids. CDR1 and CDR2 (germline): SGHAT, FQNNGV. CDR3 sequence (DNA): TGTGCCAGCAGAAAACCGGGACTAGGTTCCTACGAGCAGTACTTC. It is translated as CASRKPGLGSYEQYF. Full variable domain (outside the CDR3, taken from reference TRBV11-2 and TRBJ2-7): EAGVAQSPRYKIIEKRQSVAFWCNPISGHATLYWYQQILGQGPKLLIQFQNNGVVDDSQLPKDRFSAERLKGVDSTLKIQPAKLEDSAVYLCASRKPGLGSYEQYFGPGTRLTVT.

The chain employs TRBV19 and TRBJ1-1; 9 bases match TRBD1. The trim removed 5 bases at V and 5 bases at J, leaving 6 bases unmatched. The CDR3 extends over 14 amino acids. Germline V gene sequence: CDR1 LNHDA, CDR2 SQIVND (reference sequence). The CDR3 loop is CASSYRQGVTEAFF. Written as DNA, the CDR3 is TGTGCCAGTAGTTACCGACAGGGGGTAACTGAAGCTTTCTTT.

The chain has TRBV7-2 and TRBJ1-6; 8 bases agree with TRBD1. Germline V gene lookup returns CDR1 SGHTA and CDR2 FQGNSA. This CDR3 is 16 amino acids long. J lost 9 bases, V lost 2 bases, and 9 bases had no gene match. CDR3 sequence (DNA): TGTGCCAGCAGCTTAAGGACCACAGGGGGACGTTCACCCCTCCACTTT. It yields the protein CASSLRTTGGRSPLHF. The complete variable domain, with remaining parts taken from reference TRBV7-2 and TRBJ1-6, reads GAGVSQSPSNKVTEKGKDVELRCDPISGHTALYWYRQSLGQGLEFLIYFQGNSAPDKSGLPSDRFSAERTGGSVSTLTIQRTQQEDSAVYLCASSLRTTGGRSPLHFGNGTRLTVT.

The V gene is TRBV28, the J gene TRBJ2-3; 11 nucleotides match TRBD2. CDR1 MDHEN and CDR2 SYDVKM come from the germline V gene. The CDR3 is 16 residues long. V trimming: 3 bases; J trimming: 5 bases; junction bases outside the gene matches: 7. The CDR3 coding sequence is TGTGCCAGCAGTTTGCCTTTGGGACTAGCGGTAGATACGCAGTATTTT. This sequence encodes CASSLPLGLAVDTQYF. The whole variable domain, filled in from reference TRBV28 and TRBJ2-3, reads DVKVTQSSRYLVKRTGEKVFLECVQDMDHENMFWYRQDPGLGLRLIYFSYDVKMKEKGDIPEGYSVSREKKERFSLILESASTNQTSMYLCASSLPLGLAVDTQYFGPGTRLTVL.

V usage is TRBV10-1 and J usage is TRBJ1-3, with no clear D. The germline V and J ends were trimmed by 7 bases and 0 bases, with 10 bases remaining between them. The CDR3 has 14 amino acids. The germline V gene encodes CDR1 WNHNN and CDR2 SYGVQD (reference sequence). Here the CDR3 reads CASTVGVSGNTIYF. The CDR3 DNA follows: TGCGCCAGCACCGTGGGAGTCTCTGGAAACACCATATATTTT.

The rearrangement joins TRBV5-1 to TRBJ1-1; the D gene is possibly TRBD1 (6 bases). V lost 6 bases to trimming and J lost 3 bases, with 21 bases between them. The CDR3 contains 16 residues. Germline assignment: CDR1 SGHRS and CDR2 YFSETQ. In nucleotides, the CDR3 is TGCGCCAGCACCCGTTGGGGGGGCGAGCGGGACACTGAAGCTTTCTTT. Amino acids: CASTRWGGERDTEAFF.

The chain links TRBV6-5 to TRBJ1-2, with D tentatively TRBD1 (5 bases). CDR1 is MNHEY, CDR2 SVGAGI, per germline. Trimming took 7 bases from V and 4 from J, leaving 19 bases between them. The CDR3 sequence is 15 residues long. The CDR3 coding sequence is TGTGCCAGCAAGGGGAAGGGCTCGAACAGCTATGGCTACACCTTC. Residues: CASKGKGSNSYGYTF.

In this sample, this clone turned up once. The chain couples TRBV4-1 to TRBJ2-3; a possible D gene is TRBD1 (6 bases). Trimming took 1 base from V and 4 from J, leaving 15 bases between them. The CDR3 runs 16 residues. Germline assignment: CDR1 MGHRA and CDR2 YSYEKL. The CDR3 DNA reads TGCGCCAGCAGCCAAGTTGGATCAGGGGTTCCAGATACGCAGTATTTT. Translating gives CASSQVGSGVPDTQYF.

The table lists this clone with a few counts. The chain joins TRBV6-5 to TRBJ2-7, with D tentatively TRBD1 (6 bases). The germline CDR1 and CDR2 sequences are MNHEY and SVGAGI. The CDR3 sequence is 14 residues long. The ends were cut back, 2 bases at V and 3 bases at J, with 11 bases in the middle. In DNA form, the CDR3 reads TGTGCCAGCAGTTACCAAGGACAGAACTACGAGCAGTACTTC. Amino acids: CASSYQGQNYEQYF.

V is TRBV7-2 and J is TRBJ1-6, with D tentatively TRBD1 (6 bases). Trimming took 6 bases from V and 9 from J, leaving 21 bases between them. CDR1 and CDR2 (germline): SGHTA, FQGNSA. The CDR3 is made up of 16 amino acids. The DNA of the CDR3 is TGTGCCAGCAGACAGGAGACAGGAGAACTAAGTTCACCCCTCCACTTT. It encodes CASRQETGELSSPLHF.